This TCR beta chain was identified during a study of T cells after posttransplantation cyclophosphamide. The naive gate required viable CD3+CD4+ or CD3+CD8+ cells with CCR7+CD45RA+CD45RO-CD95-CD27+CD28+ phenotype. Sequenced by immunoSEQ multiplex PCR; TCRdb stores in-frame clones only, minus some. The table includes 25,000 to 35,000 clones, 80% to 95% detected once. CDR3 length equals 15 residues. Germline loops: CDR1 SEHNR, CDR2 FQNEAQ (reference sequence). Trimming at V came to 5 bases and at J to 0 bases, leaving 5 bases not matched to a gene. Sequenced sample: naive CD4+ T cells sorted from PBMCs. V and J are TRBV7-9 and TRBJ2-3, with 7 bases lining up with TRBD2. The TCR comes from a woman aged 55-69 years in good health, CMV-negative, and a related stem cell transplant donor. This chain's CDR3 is CASSPLSGSTDTQYF. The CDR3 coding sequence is TGTGCCAGCAGCCCACTTAGCGGGAGCACAGATACGCAGTATTTT.